This is a list of T cell receptor beta chains from one sample in a study of cytomegalovirus exposure and HLA in healthy donors. This table comes from immunoSEQ multiplex PCR, and its TCRdb copy is limited to in-frame clones, with some not included. This table holds 75,000 to 100,000 clones, under 85% found once. Sequencing input: PBMCs. Source of these receptors: a female donor in good health and CMV-seropositive. CDR3s include the opening cysteine and the closing phenylalanine or tryptophan. The order of the fields is J gene, clone size, V gene, D gene, CDR3 protein, CDR3 DNA. A D gene is named only where the DNA matches it firmly. For some rows the clone size is stated as once, few or many, or as a class when expanded; others skip it.

J: TRBJ2-2; size: few; V: TRBV5-1; D: NA; CDR3: CASSLVEMNTGELFF; DNA: TGCGCCAGCAGCTTGGTGGAGATGAACACCGGGGAGCTGTTTTTT
J: TRBJ1-5; size: few; V: TRBV6-1; D: NA; CDR3: CASRSQGSNQPQHF; DNA: TGTGCCAGCAGATCACAGGGAAGCAATCAGCCCCAGCATTTT
J: TRBJ2-5; size: NA; V: TRBV4-1; D: TRBD2; CDR3: CASSQSFGGGQETQYF; DNA: TGCGCCAGCAGCCAATCCTTCGGCGGGGGGCAAGAGACCCAGTACTTC
J: TRBJ2-1; size: NA; V: TRBV6-6; D: TRBD1; CDR3: CASSGQGRNEQFF; DNA: TGTGCCAGCAGTGGACAGGGGAGAAATGAGCAGTTCTTC
J: TRBJ2-7; size: NA; V: TRBV7-2; D: NA; CDR3: CASSFNRYEQYF; DNA: TGTGCCAGCAGCTTTAATCGTTACGAGCAGTACTTC
J: TRBJ1-4; size: NA; V: TRBV4-2; D: NA; CDR3: CASSQAGLANEKLFF; DNA: TGTGCCAGCAGCCAAGCGGGTCTAGCTAATGAAAAACTGTTTTTT
J: TRBJ2-3; size: NA; V: TRBV7-9; D: TRBD2; CDR3: CASLRTTSPTDSDTQYF; DNA: TGTGCCAGCCTCCGGACGACTAGCCCGACAGATTCAGATACGCAGTATTTT
J: TRBJ2-3; size: NA; V: TRBV9; D: NA; CDR3: CASTPGGGGTDTQYF; DNA: TGTGCCAGCACCCCAGGTGGCGGGGGCACAGATACGCAGTATTTT
J: TRBJ1-1; size: NA; V: TRBV19; D: NA; CDR3: CASSMGGQLNTEAFF; DNA: TGTGCCAGTAGTATGGGCGGGCAGTTGAACACTGAAGCTTTCTTT
J: TRBJ2-7; size: NA; V: TRBV7-2; D: NA; CDR3: CASSLWAEQYF; DNA: TGTGCCAGCAGCTTATGGGCCGAGCAGTACTTC
J: TRBJ1-1; size: NA; V: TRBV18; D: NA; CDR3: CASSPGGNTEAFF; DNA: TGTGCCAGCTCACCCGGGGGGAACACTGAAGCTTTCTTT
J: TRBJ2-1; size: NA; V: TRBV5-4; D: NA; CDR3: CASSLELNEQFF; DNA: TGTGCCAGCAGCTTGGAGCTCAATGAGCAGTTCTTC
J: TRBJ1-6; size: NA; V: TRBV29-1; D: NA; CDR3: CSARDTNSPLHF; DNA: TGCAGCGCCCGGGACACTAATTCACCCCTCCACTTT
J: TRBJ1-1; size: NA; V: TRBV19; D: TRBD1; CDR3: CGPGGTGRTFF; DNA: TGTGGGCCCGGGGGGACAGGGAGAACTTTCTTT
J: TRBJ2-3; size: NA; V: TRBV5-1; D: NA; CDR3: CASSLISDTQYF; DNA: TGCGCCAGCAGCTTGATATCAGATACGCAGTATTTT
J: TRBJ2-1; size: NA; V: TRBV5-4; D: NA; CDR3: CASSFSGSFNEQFF; DNA: TGTGCCAGCAGCTTTAGCGGTTCATTTAATGAGCAGTTCTTC
J: TRBJ1-1; size: few; V: TRBV9; D: TRBD1; CDR3: CASSAGQATEAFF; DNA: TGTGCCAGCAGCGCCGGACAGGCCACTGAAGCTTTCTTT
J: TRBJ2-1; size: NA; V: TRBV7-9; D: NA; CDR3: CASSRRLDNEQFF; DNA: TGTGCCAGCAGCCGTAGACTAGACAATGAGCAGTTCTTC
J: TRBJ2-7; size: once; V: TRBV4-3; D: NA; CDR3: CASSQGQPLYEQYF; DNA: TGCGCCAGCAGCCAAGGACAGCCCCTTTACGAGCAGTACTTC
J: TRBJ2-1; size: NA; V: TRBV9; D: TRBD1; CDR3: CASSPRQGANNEQFF; DNA: TGTGCCAGCAGCCCTCGGCAGGGGGCAAACAATGAGCAGTTCTTC
J: TRBJ1-5; size: NA; V: TRBV7-2; D: NA; CDR3: CASSLRGNQPQHF; DNA: TGTGCCAGCAGCTTGCGCGGGAATCAGCCCCAGCATTTT
J: TRBJ1-1; size: NA; V: TRBV2; D: NA; CDR3: CASSEPGRAFF; DNA: TGTGCCAGCAGTGAACCGGGAAGAGCTTTCTTT
J: TRBJ1-5; size: few; V: TRBV6-1; D: NA; CDR3: CASSEGSYQPQHF; DNA: TGTGCCAGCAGTGAAGGGAGTTATCAGCCCCAGCATTTT
J: TRBJ1-5; size: NA; V: TRBV5-8; D: TRBD1; CDR3: CASSHRGGKNQPQHF; DNA: TGTGCCAGCAGCCACAGGGGTGGGAAAAATCAGCCCCAGCATTTT
J: TRBJ1-1; size: NA; V: TRBV6-4; D: TRBD1; CDR3: CASSPGQGGTEAFF; DNA: TGTGCCAGCAGCCCTGGACAGGGGGGTACTGAAGCTTTCTTT
J: TRBJ2-7; size: NA; V: TRBV7-2; D: TRBD2; CDR3: CASSPGLAGVSYEQYF; DNA: TGTGCCAGCAGCCCGGGACTAGCGGGTGTGTCCTACGAGCAGTACTTC
J: TRBJ1-4; size: NA; V: TRBV7-9; D: NA; CDR3: CASSSHPGNLNEKLFF; DNA: TGTGCCAGCAGCTCCCATCCGGGGAACCTTAATGAAAAACTGTTTTTT
J: TRBJ2-3; size: NA; V: TRBV2; D: NA; CDR3: CASSERYPDTQYF; DNA: TGTGCCAGCAGTGAGCGGTACCCGGATACGCAGTATTTT
J: TRBJ1-2; size: NA; V: TRBV7-2; D: TRBD1; CDR3: CASSLGQGIFGYTF; DNA: TGTGCCAGCAGCTTGGGACAGGGGATATTTGGCTACACCTTC
J: TRBJ1-1; size: NA; V: TRBV29-1; D: TRBD1; CDR3: CSVVGPGGNTEAFF; DNA: TGCAGCGTTGTGGGACCAGGGGGGAACACTGAAGCTTTCTTT
J: TRBJ1-4; size: NA; V: TRBV28; D: NA; CDR3: CASSWRGGASNEKLFF; DNA: TGTGCCAGCAGTTGGAGGGGGGGGGCATCTAATGAAAAACTGTTTTTT
J: TRBJ1-2; size: NA; V: TRBV6-6; D: TRBD1; CDR3: CASREGGEANYGYTF; DNA: TGTGCCAGCCGCGAAGGGGGCGAGGCTAACTATGGCTACACCTTC
J: TRBJ2-4; size: NA; V: TRBV4-3; D: TRBD2; CDR3: CASSYPQRGGNIQYF; DNA: TGCGCCAGCAGCTACCCCCAGCGGGGGGGAAACATTCAGTACTTC
J: TRBJ2-1; size: NA; V: TRBV5-1; D: TRBD2; CDR3: CASSSGLRGGRNNEQFF; DNA: TGCGCCAGCAGCTCGGGATTGCGGGGGGGCCGTAACAATGAGCAGTTCTTC
J: TRBJ2-7; size: NA; V: TRBV2; D: TRBD2; CDR3: CASSVTSGGSYEQYF; DNA: TGTGCCAGCAGTGTGACTAGCGGGGGATCCTACGAGCAGTACTTC
J: TRBJ2-5; size: NA; V: TRBV5-1; D: TRBD2; CDR3: CASSLAASGRATETQYF; DNA: TGCGCCAGCAGCTTGGCCGCTAGCGGGAGGGCCACTGAGACCCAGTACTTC
J: TRBJ1-1; size: NA; V: TRBV9; D: NA; CDR3: CASSVFSMNTEAFF; DNA: TGTGCCAGCAGCGTATTCAGTATGAACACTGAAGCTTTCTTT
J: TRBJ2-5; size: NA; V: TRBV7-7; D: TRBD1; CDR3: CASSLGTGGQETQYF; DNA: TGTGCTAGCAGCTTAGGGACAGGGGGACAAGAGACCCAGTACTTC
J: TRBJ1-1; size: once; V: TRBV10-3; D: NA; CDR3: CAISLTGAANTEAFF; DNA: TGTGCCATCAGCCTGACAGGAGCGGCGAACACTGAAGCTTTCTTT
J: TRBJ1-1; size: NA; V: TRBV10-3; D: TRBD1; CDR3: CAISVGQANTEAFF; DNA: TGTGCCATCAGTGTGGGACAGGCGAACACTGAAGCTTTCTTT
J: TRBJ2-1; size: few; V: TRBV5-6; D: NA; CDR3: CASSLGREQFF; DNA: TGTGCCAGCAGCTTGGGTCGTGAGCAGTTCTTC
J: TRBJ1-2; size: NA; V: TRBV29-1; D: TRBD1; CDR3: CSVARQGANINGYTF; DNA: TGCAGCGTTGCCAGACAGGGGGCGAATATCAATGGCTACACCTTC
J: TRBJ2-7; size: NA; V: TRBV5-1; D: NA; CDR3: CASSLYLARPSASYEQYF; DNA: TGCGCCAGCAGCTTGTATTTAGCCCGGCCTAGCGCCTCCTACGAGCAGTACTTC
J: TRBJ2-2; size: NA; V: TRBV2; D: NA; CDR3: CASSPAASGTGELFF; DNA: TGTGCCAGCAGTCCCGCGGCCTCGGGCACCGGGGAGCTGTTTTTT
J: TRBJ2-7; size: NA; V: TRBV29-1; D: TRBD1; CDR3: CSVGQGHEQYF; DNA: TGCAGCGTTGGACAGGGCCACGAGCAGTACTTC
J: TRBJ2-7; size: NA; V: TRBV28; D: TRBD2; CDR3: CASTGSGGKSYEQYF; DNA: TGTGCCAGCACTGGTAGCGGGGGAAAATCCTACGAGCAGTACTTC
J: TRBJ1-1; size: NA; V: TRBV10-3; D: TRBD1; CDR3: CAISITGGASLEAFF; DNA: TGTGCCATCAGCATAACAGGGGGCGCCTCGCTCGAAGCTTTCTTT
J: TRBJ2-7; size: NA; V: TRBV7-9; D: TRBD2; CDR3: CASSQSGGYEQYF; DNA: TGTGCCAGCAGCCAATCGGGGGGCTACGAGCAGTACTTC
J: TRBJ2-7; size: NA; V: TRBV4-2; D: NA; CDR3: CASSQDRVETYEQYF; DNA: TGTGCCAGCAGCCAAGATCGGGTAGAAACCTACGAGCAGTACTTC
J: TRBJ2-7; size: NA; V: TRBV7-8; D: TRBD2; CDR3: CASSFILAGTSGRGSAYEQYF; DNA: TGTGCCAGCAGCTTCATCCTTGCCGGGACTAGCGGGAGGGGTAGCGCCTACGAGCAGTACTTC
J: TRBJ1-1; size: NA; V: TRBV30; D: TRBD1; CDR3: CAWSRQGGTEAFF; DNA: TGTGCCTGGAGTCGACAGGGGGGCACTGAAGCTTTCTTT
J: TRBJ2-5; size: NA; V: TRBV25-1; D: TRBD1; CDR3: CASSDRGQGETQYF; DNA: TGTGCCAGCAGTGACAGGGGACAGGGTGAGACCCAGTACTTC
J: TRBJ2-7; size: once; V: TRBV7-7; D: TRBD1; CDR3: CASSPRTGVGYEQYF; DNA: TGTGCTAGCAGCCCCCGGACAGGGGTGGGCTACGAGCAGTACTTC
J: TRBJ1-2; size: NA; V: TRBV7-9; D: NA; CDR3: CASSHPAGTYGYTF; DNA: TGTGCCAGCAGCCACCCGGCGGGGACCTATGGCTACACCTTC
J: TRBJ2-1; size: NA; V: TRBV4-3; D: NA; CDR3: CASSQDTRRRTTSSYNEQFF; DNA: TGCGCCAGCAGCCAAGATACTCGGCGGAGGACTACGAGCTCCTACAATGAGCAGTTCTTC
J: TRBJ2-7; size: NA; V: TRBV18; D: NA; CDR3: CASSPRESSYEQYF; DNA: TGTGCCAGCTCACCACGAGAGAGCTCCTACGAGCAGTACTTC
J: TRBJ1-2; size: NA; V: TRBV5-6; D: NA; CDR3: CASSLASNSADYTF; DNA: TGTGCCAGCAGCTTGGCGTCTAATAGTGCCGACTACACCTTC
J: TRBJ1-5; size: NA; V: TRBV2; D: TRBD1; CDR3: CASRPGTGYQPQHF; DNA: TGTGCCAGCAGGCCCGGGACAGGTTATCAGCCCCAGCATTTT
J: TRBJ1-6; size: NA; V: TRBV30; D: NA; CDR3: CAWSESYNSPLHF; DNA: TGTGCCTGGAGTGAGAGTTATAATTCACCCCTCCACTTT
J: TRBJ1-2; size: NA; V: TRBV7-2; D: TRBD1; CDR3: CASSLRQGRGYTF; DNA: TGTGCCAGCAGCTTACGACAGGGTAGGGGCTACACCTTC